This T cell receptor beta chain is from a study of cytomegalovirus exposure and HLA in healthy donors. Study observations and caveats: As immune exposure information, only CMV serostatus was available. The authors later found HLA-associated TCR beta chains more clonally expanded than equally common others. Evidence from a later analysis indicated that most CMV-associated TCR beta chains looked HLA-restricted.

Researchers ran the PCR with 60 Vbeta and 13 Jbeta primers. TCRdb's copy holds only in-frame clones and misses some; the assay was immunoSEQ multiplex PCR. This sample has 90,000 to 120,000 clones; approximately 79% occur once, and the top ten carry 2% to 3%. As regards this clone: Its target is unknown.

Germline V gene lookup returns CDR1 WSHSY and CDR2 SAAADI. The CDR3 totals 14 residues. V shed 7 bases and J shed 2 bases, with 11 bases lying between them. Source material: PBMCs. The chain couples TRBV10-2 to TRBJ2-2, with TRBD1 as a possible D gene (5 bases). The TCR originated in a young man in good health and CMV-seronegative. The chain's CDR3 is CASTSGANTGELFF. CDR3 bases: TGCGCCAGCACGAGTGGGGCAAACACCGGGGAGCTGTTTTTT.